These T cell receptor beta chains were read from a single sample in a study of shared clonotypes between healthy human individuals. Assay: immunoSEQ multiplex PCR; the TCRdb copy retains only in-frame clones and omits some. The sample carries about 2 million clones, less than 95% recorded once. Source material: naive CD8+ T cells sorted from blood. The receptors originated from a young man in good health. The CDR3 runs from the conserved cysteine through the conserved F or W.

>TRBV2|TRBJ2-1
CASSAGRGSYNEQFF
>TRBV2|TRBJ2-7
CASSPTASFRTGDSEQYF
>TRBV18|TRBJ2-7
CASSPPNSGTYEQYF
>TRBV4-1|TRBJ2-7
CASSQDRRGGEQYF
>TRBV28|TRBJ2-5
CASQTRPQETQYF
>TRBV19|TRBJ1-2
CASYNYGYTF
>TRBV14|TRBJ1-2
CASSQDQGEDYGYTF
>TRBV11-2|TRBJ2-1
CASTSGLLAYNEQFF
>TRBV2|TRBJ2-3
CASSESATHTDTQYF
>TRBV14|TRBJ2-7
CASSQRLKLSSEQYF
>TRBV11-3|TRBJ2-2
CASRTSSGSYGGELFF
>TRBV28|TRBJ2-7
CASSTVQQGKYEQYF
>TRBV5-6|TRBJ2-2
CASRTGPNTGELFF
>TRBV27|TRBJ1-2
CASSWSEGYGYTF
>TRBV19|TRBJ2-7
CASRPAASFGEQYF
>TRBV4-1|TRBJ1-4
CASSSGQGIWLANEKLFF
>TRBV2|TRBJ2-7
CASSDGLAGGPPEQYF
>TRBV6-6|TRBJ2-3
CASTPGDTQYF
>TRBV11-2|TRBJ2-1
CASSLEGGYNEQFF
>TRBV7-9|TRBJ2-7
CASSLSAGRAYEQYF
>TRBV15|TRBJ2-7
CATSSGTSSLYEQYF
>TRBV4-1|TRBJ1-1
CASRPPRGGSTEAFF
>TRBV4-1|TRBJ2-6
CASSQDRASGANVLTF
>TRBV19|TRBJ2-1
CASSTQGFYNEQFF
>TRBV7-9|TRBJ2-2
CASTSGGQGNTGELFF
>TRBV27|TRBJ2-5
CANPEETQYF
>TRBV7-9|TRBJ1-2
CASSSTTGAGYGYTF
>TRBV6-7|TRBJ2-7
CASSYPGQSSYEQYF